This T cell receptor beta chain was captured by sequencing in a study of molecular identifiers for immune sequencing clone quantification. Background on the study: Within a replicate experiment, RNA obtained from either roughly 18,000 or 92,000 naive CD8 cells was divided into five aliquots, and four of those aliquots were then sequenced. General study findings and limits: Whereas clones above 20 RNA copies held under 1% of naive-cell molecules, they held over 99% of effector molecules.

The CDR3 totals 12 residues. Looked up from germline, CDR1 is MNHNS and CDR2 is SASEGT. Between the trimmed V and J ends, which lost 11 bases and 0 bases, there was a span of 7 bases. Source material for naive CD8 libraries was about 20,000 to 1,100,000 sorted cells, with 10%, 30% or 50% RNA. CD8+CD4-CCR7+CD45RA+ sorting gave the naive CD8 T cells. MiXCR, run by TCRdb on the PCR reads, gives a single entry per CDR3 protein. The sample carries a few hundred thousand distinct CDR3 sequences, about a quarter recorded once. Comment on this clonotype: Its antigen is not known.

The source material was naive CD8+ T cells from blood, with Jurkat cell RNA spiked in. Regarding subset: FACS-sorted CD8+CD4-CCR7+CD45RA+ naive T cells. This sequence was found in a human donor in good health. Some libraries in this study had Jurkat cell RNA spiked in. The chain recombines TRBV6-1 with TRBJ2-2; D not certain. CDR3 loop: CAGPSNTGELFF. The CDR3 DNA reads TGTGCCGGCCCTTCGAACACCGGGGAGCTGTTTTTT.